This T cell receptor (beta chain) was captured by sequencing in a study of T cell clonotyping in hematopoietic cell transplantation. Whole-study results and caveats: CD4 and CD8 repertoire contributions could not be separated without sorting. After transplant, recipient diversity fell while pathologically expanded clonotypes grew through day 180.

The assay was immunoSEQ multiplex PCR, and TCRdb's table has in-frame clones only and misses some. The data contain about 76,000 clones, 90% to 97% of them singletons. This clone is a singleton in its sample. Its antigen is unidentified. As for time point: recipient sample about 28 days before transplant, after cytoreduction. CDR1 and CDR2 (germline): MNHNY, SVGAGI (reference sequence). The CDR3 runs to 14 residues. V was trimmed by 6 bases and J by 1 base, leaving 10 bases between them. The sample was peripheral blood mononuclear cells, taken before stem cell transplant. The chain joins TRBV6-6 to TRBJ1-5; weak D call: TRBD1 (6 bases). The TCR originated in a woman aged 45 to 65 with acute myeloid leukemia. Some clones in this sample may be carry-over from other donors' samples. In DNA, the CDR3 is TGTGCCAGCAGACGCGACAGGAGCAATCAGCCCCAGCATTTT. Translation: CASRRDRSNQPQHF.